These 27 T cell receptor beta chains originate from one sample sequenced in a study of blood T cell repertoires in COVID-19. Method: immunoSEQ multiplex PCR; TCRdb's copy keeps in-frame clones and lacks some. The sample consists of 250,000 to 300,000 clones, 80% to 90% of them appearing once. Sequenced sample: peripheral blood. The receptors shown here come from a woman aged 70-85 years with COVID-19, enrolled during active disease.

This chain connects TRBV27 to TRBJ2-1; 8 bases map to TRBD2. The CDR3 is 13 amino acids. The germline V gene has CDR1 MNHEY and CDR2 SMNVEV (reference sequence). V gave up 5 bases and J gave up 7 bases; unmatched junction bases: 4. In DNA, the CDR3 is TGTGCCAGCAGTCGGGGGGGCCCGAATGAGCAGTTCTTC. This codes for CASSRGGPNEQFF.

The chain is built from TRBV2 and TRBJ1-1; 7 bases are shared with TRBD1. CDR1 is SNHLY and CDR2 is FYNNEI in the germline V gene. The J segment lost 0 bases and the V segment lost 6 bases, leaving 1 base of the junction unmatched. CDR3 length: 13 residues. As DNA, the CDR3 is TGTGCCAGCAGAGGGACAGTGAACACTGAAGCTTTCTTT. It codes for CASRGTVNTEAFF.

This clone was counted only a few times. The CDR3 sequence is CASSNRQTTYSNQPQHF. The CDR3, as DNA: TGTGCCAGTAGTAATAGACAGACAACTTATAGCAATCAGCCCCAGCATTTT. The chain carries TRBV19 and TRBJ1-5; D may be TRBD1 (5 bases). Germline V gene sequence: CDR1 LNHDA, CDR2 SQIVND (reference sequence). CDR3 length equals 17 residues. Between the trimmed V and J ends, which lost 4 bases and 0 bases, there was a span of 16 bases. The variable domain in full, with the rest retrieved from reference TRBV19 and TRBJ1-5, is DGGITQSPKYLFRKEGQNVTLSCEQNLNHDAMYWYRQDPGQGLRLIYYSQIVNDFQKGDIAEGYSVSREKKESFPLTVTSAQKNPTAFYLCASSNRQTTYSNQPQHFGDGTRLSIL.

The gene calls are TRBV5-8 and TRBJ2-3; 13 bases are a match to TRBD2. Trimming removed 8 bases from V and 1 base from J; junction bases left unmatched: 7. CDR1 is SGHTS, CDR2 YDEGEE, per germline. CDR3 length: 16 residues. The DNA of the CDR3 is TGTGCCAGTCCCGGACTAGCGGGGGCCCGCACAGATACGCAGTATTTT. As protein: CASPGLAGARTDTQYF.

The chain is built from TRBV7-8 and TRBJ1-2, with D tentatively TRBD1 (6 bases). The V gene lost 1 base and the J gene lost 0 bases, with 15 bases spanning the gap. This CDR3 contains 17 residues. Germline V gene lookup returns CDR1 SGHVS and CDR2 FQNEAQ. The CDR3 region is CASSLELTGLANYGYTF. CDR3 bases: TGTGCCAGCAGCTTAGAACTAACAGGGTTAGCTAACTATGGCTACACCTTC.

This sequence joins TRBV19 and TRBJ1-3; 9 bases match TRBD1. The germline V gene encodes CDR1 LNHDA and CDR2 SQIVND (reference sequence). The CDR3 covers 15 residues. Unmatched junction bases numbered 4, after V lost 6 bases and J lost 1 base. The CDR3 is CASRPGTGSGNTIYF. The CDR3 coding sequence is TGTGCCAGTAGACCCGGGACAGGGTCTGGAAACACCATATATTTT.

The chain recombines TRBV6-5 with TRBJ1-2; D remains ambiguous. CDR1 is MNHEY, CDR2 SVGAGI, per germline. CDR3 length equals 13 residues. Trimming stripped 2 bases from V and 2 bases from J, with 6 bases between. The CDR3 DNA reads TGTGCCAGCAGTTACAGCAGGAACTATGGCTACACCTTC. It encodes CASSYSRNYGYTF.

The V gene is TRBV19, the J gene TRBJ1-6; D unresolved. Germline lookup yields CDR1 LNHDA and CDR2 SQIVND (reference sequence). This CDR3 spans 14 amino acids. Trimming removed 3 bases from V and 6 bases from J, with 9 bases in between. The CDR3, as DNA: TGTGCCAGTAGTATTGGCGGGGTTAATTCACCCCTCCACTTT. Its translation: CASSIGGVNSPLHF.

V is TRBV19 and J is TRBJ1-6; D ambiguous. V was shortened by 3 bases and J by 0 bases, with 9 bases between the two germline ends. The germline CDR1 and CDR2 sequences are LNHDA and SQIVND (reference sequence). This CDR3 contains 16 residues. This CDR3 reads CASSIGGLSYNSPLHF. The DNA of the CDR3 is TGTGCCAGTAGTATTGGAGGCCTCTCCTATAATTCACCCCTCCACTTT.

DNA for the CDR3: TGTGCCTGGAGAAGGCAGTCCTCGGGTGGCTACACCTTC. It translates to CAWRRQSSGGYTF. The chain is built from TRBV30 and TRBJ1-2; no clear D gene. The length of the CDR3 is 13 residues. CDR1 and CDR2 from the germline V gene are GTSNPN and SVGIG (reference sequence). Trimming shortened V by 3 bases and J by 7 bases, and 15 bases separated the two germline ends.

In this sample, this clone turned up once. The gene calls are TRBV28 and TRBJ1-1; D uncertain. CDR3 length equals 11 residues. V shed 3 bases and J shed 7 bases, with 6 bases lying between them. From germline, CDR1 is MDHEN and CDR2 SYDVKM. The CDR3 sequence is CASSFPSEAFF. In DNA, the CDR3 is TGTGCCAGCAGTTTCCCTAGTGAAGCTTTCTTT.

The V call is TRBV19, the J call TRBJ1-1; D might be TRBD1 (6 bases). Trimming left V 7 bases short and J 3 bases short, with 30 bases between. The CDR3 is 19 residues long. Germline lookup yields CDR1 LNHDA and CDR2 SQIVND (reference sequence). CDR3 in DNA: TGTGCCAGTACCCTCGGTTACAGGGTTACGGGCACGTTGGACACTGAAGCTTTCTTT. It is translated as CASTLGYRVTGTLDTEAFF. Full variable domain (missing parts from reference TRBV19 and TRBJ1-1): DGGITQSPKYLFRKEGQNVTLSCEQNLNHDAMYWYRQDPGQGLRLIYYSQIVNDFQKGDIAEGYSVSREKKESFPLTVTSAQKNPTAFYLCASTLGYRVTGTLDTEAFFGQGTRLTVV.

The J gene is TRBJ1-1, the V gene TRBV7-2; possible D gene TRBD1, 5 bases. CDR3 size: 14 residues. V was cut by 1 base and J by 11 bases, with 17 bases left in between. Germline V CDR1 and CDR2: SGHTA, FQGNSA. CDR3 nucleotide sequence: TGTGCCAGCAGCTTAGGGGGCACCTACTTCAACGCTTTCTTT. Translation: CASSLGGTYFNAFF.

This chain links TRBV6-5 with TRBJ1-3; 7 bases match TRBD1. CDR1 is MNHEY, CDR2 SVGAGI, per germline. Losses at the gene ends were 0 bases for V and 11 bases for J; bases not matched to a gene: 4. The CDR3 runs 13 residues. The CDR3 loop reads CASSYSAGGAIYF. DNA for the CDR3: TGTGCCAGCAGTTACTCGGCAGGGGGAGCCATATATTTT.

The V and J genes are TRBV30 and TRBJ1-5; a weak D match, TRBD1 (5 bases). The CDR3 sequence is 13 residues long. Germline V lookup: CDR1 GTSNPN, CDR2 SVGIG (reference sequence). Trimming removed 1 base at V and 4 bases at J, with 8 bases between. The CDR3, as DNA: TGTGCCTGGAGTGAACAGGCAAATCAGCCCCAGCATTTT. It yields the protein CAWSEQANQPQHF.

The V gene is TRBV5-1, the J gene TRBJ1-5; 8 bases align to TRBD1. From germline, CDR1 is SGHRS and CDR2 YFSETQ. V gave up 2 bases and J gave up 11 bases; unmatched junction bases: 6. This CDR3 has 13 residues. The CDR3: CASSFGQGGAQHF. The CDR3 nucleotides read TGCGCCAGCAGCTTCGGACAGGGTGGGGCCCAGCATTTT.

The J gene is TRBJ1-1, the V gene TRBV5-1; TRBD1 aligns across 10 bases. V gave up 3 bases and J gave up 1 base; unmatched junction bases: 3. The CDR3 is 15 residues long. Germline V gene sequence: CDR1 SGHRS, CDR2 YFSETQ. The CDR3 loop reads CASSSRTGGNTEAFF. In DNA, the CDR3 is TGCGCCAGCAGCTCGAGGACAGGGGGGAACACTGAAGCTTTCTTT.

The CDR3 nucleotides read TGTGCCAGCAGCCTACAGACAGGGGATGGCTACACCTTC. Its translation: CASSLQTGDGYTF. The V call is TRBV7-2, the J call TRBJ1-2; TRBD1 matches at 8 bases. CDR3 length: 13 residues. V dropped 5 bases and J dropped 6; count of bases not matched to a gene: 5. Germline CDR1 is SGHTA and CDR2 is FQGNSA.

This clone was detected only a few times. One end of the junction is discordant with germline, which a read error may explain. The V and J genes are TRBV11-1 and TRBJ1-1; TRBD1 matches at 9 bases. The germline V gene encodes CDR1 SGHAT and CDR2 FQDESV (reference sequence). The CDR3 runs 12 residues. CDR3 region: CASSSDRGESFF. The DNA of the CDR3 is TGTGCCAGCAGCTCGGACAGGGGTGAATCTTTCTTT.

The chain links TRBV5-1 to TRBJ2-5, with D hard to call. With 6 bases removed from V and 1 base from J, the gap between germline ends came to 10 bases. Germline CDR1 is SGHRS and CDR2 is YFSETQ. CDR3 length: 13 amino acids. The CDR3: CASNFDSQETQYF. In nucleotides, the CDR3 is TGCGCCAGCAACTTCGACTCCCAAGAGACCCAGTACTTC.

The chain employs TRBV12-3 or TRBV12-4 and TRBJ1-6; D is unclear. The V end was cut by 1 base, the J end by 8 bases, with 6 bases between. The CDR3 totals 13 residues. DNA of the CDR3: TGTGCCAGCAGTTTAGGCGGCTATTCACCCCTCCACTTT. This codes for CASSLGGYSPLHF.

J is TRBJ2-7 and V is TRBV13; D perhaps matches TRBD2 (5 bases). Trimming took off 5 bases at V and 3 bases at J, with 11 bases between the two ends. Per the germline V gene, CDR1 is PRHDT and CDR2 is FYEKMQ (reference sequence). The length of the CDR3 is 13 residues. The CDR3 here is CASSKDLGYEQYF. CDR3 DNA sequence: TGTGCCAGCAGCAAGGACTTAGGCTACGAGCAGTACTTC.

V is TRBV7-6 and J is TRBJ2-7; D unclear. Trimming took off 5 bases at V and 9 bases at J, with 11 bases between the two ends. The germline V gene encodes CDR1 SGHVS and CDR2 FNYEAQ. This CDR3 has 11 amino acids. CDR3 DNA sequence: TGTGCCAGCAGCGAAGGAGTCGGGCAGTACTTC. Its translation is CASSEGVGQYF.

The chain combines TRBV9 with TRBJ1-6; D is uncertain. From germline, CDR1 is SGDLS and CDR2 YYNGEE. The CDR3 is 18 amino acids. Trimming removed 4 bases at V and 0 bases at J, with 17 bases between. In DNA form, the CDR3 reads TGTGCCAGCAGCTCTTTTGAGGGCAGCAGCTCCTATAATTCACCCCTCCACTTT. Protein product: CASSSFEGSSSYNSPLHF.

This clone was observed a single time. The V gene is TRBV28, the J gene TRBJ2-7, with 9 nucleotides matching TRBD2. CDR1 is MDHEN and CDR2 is SYDVKM in the germline V gene. With 3 bases clipped from V and 5 bases from J, the junction kept 5 bases outside the gene matches. This CDR3 has 14 amino acids. CDR3 coding DNA: TGTGCCAGCAGTTTTCGCGGGGGGGCCAACGAGCAGTACTTC. This translates into CASSFRGGANEQYF.

The rearrangement joins TRBV9 to TRBJ1-5; maybe TRBD1 (6 bases). The ends were cut back, 3 bases at V and 6 bases at J, with 16 bases in the middle. The CDR3 length is 15 residues. Per germline, CDR1 SGDLS and CDR2 YYNGEE. In DNA form, the CDR3 reads TGTGCCAGCAGCGCAGGGGAAGGGTTGGGTCAGCCCCAGCATTTT. Encoded protein: CASSAGEGLGQPQHF.

The CDR3 DNA reads as TGTGCCAGCAGCCGGGACAGGTTCTATGGCTACACCTTC. This codes for CASSRDRFYGYTF. The chain couples TRBV11-2 to TRBJ1-2, with 8 bases identical to TRBD1. The length of the CDR3 is 13 residues. J gave up 4 bases and V 5 bases, and 3 bases lay outside the gene matches. Germline V lookup: CDR1 SGHAT, CDR2 FQNNGV.